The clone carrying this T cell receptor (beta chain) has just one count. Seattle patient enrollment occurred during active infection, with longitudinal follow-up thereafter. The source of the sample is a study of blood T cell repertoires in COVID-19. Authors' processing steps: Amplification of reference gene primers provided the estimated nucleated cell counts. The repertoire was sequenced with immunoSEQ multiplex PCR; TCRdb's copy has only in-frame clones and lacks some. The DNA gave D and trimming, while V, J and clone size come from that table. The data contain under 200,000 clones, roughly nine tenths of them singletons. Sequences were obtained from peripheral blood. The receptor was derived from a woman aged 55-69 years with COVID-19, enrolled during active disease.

The CDR3 DNA sequence: TGCAGCGTTTACCAGAACTATGGCTACACCTTC. Translating it yields CSVYQNYGYTF. The chain recombines TRBV29-1 with TRBJ1-2; D is undetermined. The CDR3 spans 11 residues. Germline CDR1 is SQVTM and CDR2 is ANQGSEA. Trimming removed 5 bases at V and 2 bases at J, with 6 bases between.